These 5 T cell receptor beta chains came from one sample sequenced in a study of T cell repertoires in cytomegalovirus infection. TCRdb processed the reads anew with MiXCR; each CDR3 protein has one entry. The data contain approximately 200,000 distinct CDR3 sequences, about 30% of them singletons. Sequenced: PBMCs. Receptor source: a human donor in good health (CMV status not recorded). Some clones in this sample may be carry-over from other donors' samples.

This sequence joins TRBV27 and TRBJ1-2, with TRBD1 matching over 8 bases. The CDR3 sequence is 15 residues long. Losses at the gene ends were 6 bases for V and 1 base for J; bases not matched to a gene: 7. CDR1 and CDR2 (germline): MNHEY, SMNVEV (reference sequence). The CDR3 spells CASRRGTGINYGYTF. The CDR3 bases are TGTGCCAGCAGGAGGGGGACAGGAATTAACTATGGCTACACCTTC.

This clonotype was seen at least ten times. The chain employs TRBV7-2 and TRBJ1-5; maybe TRBD1 (6 bases). The CDR3 is made up of 16 amino acids. Germline CDR1 and CDR2: SGHTA and FQGNSA. V lost 2 bases, J lost 2 bases, and 13 bases lay in between. The CDR3, as DNA: TGTGCCAGCAGCTTAAGCAGGGGCGAAGGCAATCAGCCCCAGCATTTT. Residues: CASSLSRGEGNQPQHF.

This rearrangement joins TRBV20-1 to TRBJ1-2, with D unclear. The germline V and J ends were trimmed by 5 bases and 8 bases, with 18 bases remaining between them. Germline V gene lookup returns CDR1 DFQATT and CDR2 SNEGSKA (reference sequence). The CDR3 contains 13 residues. The CDR3 loop is CSASRPGLGGYTF. The CDR3 DNA reads as TGCAGTGCTTCCCGACCCGGGCTGGGAGGCTACACCTTC.

The CDR3 loop is CASSPGTLGGGPQHF. For the CDR3, the DNA is TGTGCCAGCAGCCCCGGGACACTGGGGGGTGGACCCCAGCATTTT. The V and J genes are TRBV11-2 and TRBJ1-5; D may be TRBD1 (6 bases). Germline V gene data show CDR1 as SGHAT and CDR2 as FQNNGV. The CDR3 is 15 residues long. V dropped 5 bases and J dropped 10 bases, with 21 bases sitting between them.

The V call is TRBV14, the J call TRBJ1-1; 8 bases are a match to TRBD1. Germline trimming cut 4 bases from V and 5 bases from J; bases unmatched to any gene: 9. CDR1 SGHDN and CDR2 FVKESK come from the germline V gene. The CDR3 loop spans 15 amino acids. The CDR3 reads CASSLARGLWTEAFF. The CDR3 region has the DNA TGTGCCAGCAGCCTCGCCAGGGGGCTTTGGACTGAAGCTTTCTTT.